This passage covers 23 T cell receptor beta chains from one sample sequenced in a study of blood T cell repertoires in COVID-19. Profiled with immunoSEQ multiplex PCR; TCRdb holds only in-frame clones, not every one. The sample lists approximately 14,000 clones, around 85% occurring once. Source material: peripheral blood. These TCRs come from a human donor in a cohort sampled during active COVID-19.

The chain employs TRBV3-1 (or the pseudogene TRBV3-2) and TRBJ1-6, with 12 bases matching TRBD1. Looked up from germline, CDR1 is LGHDT and CDR2 is YNNKEL (reference sequence). The CDR3 consists of 17 residues. J lost 8 bases, V lost 3 bases, and 8 bases had no gene match. CDR3: CASSQEPGQGAYSPLHF. CDR3 DNA sequence: TGTGCCAGCAGCCAGGAACCGGGACAGGGGGCATATTCACCCCTCCACTTT.

The J gene is TRBJ2-1, the V gene TRBV19, with 10 bases fitting TRBD2. This CDR3 comprises 15 residues. Losses at the gene ends were 6 bases for V and 7 bases for J; bases not matched to a gene: 9. Germline lookup yields CDR1 LNHDA and CDR2 SQIVND (reference sequence). CDR3: CASRDTGTSVNEQFF. The DNA of the CDR3 is TGTGCCAGTAGAGACACCGGGACTAGCGTGAATGAGCAGTTCTTC.

This chain links TRBV27 with TRBJ2-7, with D uncertain. Per germline, CDR1 MNHEY and CDR2 SMNVEV (reference sequence). V lost 3 bases, J lost 3 bases, and 12 bases lay in between. CDR3 length equals 14 residues. The CDR3 loop reads CASSFTQIHYEQYF. As DNA, the CDR3 is TGTGCCAGCAGTTTTACACAGATCCACTACGAGCAGTACTTC.

The chain couples TRBV4-1 to TRBJ2-7; 8 bases map to TRBD2. Germline values: CDR1 MGHRA, CDR2 YSYEKL. The CDR3 is 18 amino acids. The J segment lost 0 bases and the V segment lost 1 base, leaving 11 bases of the junction unmatched. DNA of the CDR3: TGCGCCAGCAGCCAAGTATCAAGCGGGAGATTTAGCTCCTACGAGCAGTACTTC. Amino acid sequence: CASSQVSSGRFSSYEQYF.

This clone was counted once. The chain joins TRBV3-1 (or the pseudogene TRBV3-2) to TRBJ2-2; 7 nucleotides align to TRBD2. Germline V CDR1 and CDR2: LGHDT, YNNKEL (reference sequence). This CDR3 contains 15 residues. With 2 bases clipped from V and 2 bases from J, the junction kept 2 bases outside the gene matches. CDR3: CASSQRGLNTGELFF. The CDR3 DNA reads TGTGCCAGCAGCCAACGGGGACTAAACACCGGGGAGCTGTTTTTT.

V gene TRBV10-3 combines with J gene TRBJ2-3; 9 positions agree with TRBD1. V was pared by 1 base and J by 2 bases, with 1 base of the junction left unmatched. Germline CDR1 and CDR2: ENHRY and SYGVKD. The CDR3 loop spans 15 amino acids. The CDR3 loop is CAISELQGATDTQYF. The CDR3 DNA reads TGTGCCATCAGTGAGTTACAGGGGGCCACAGATACGCAGTATTTT.

The J gene is TRBJ2-3, the V gene TRBV9, with 13 nucleotides matching TRBD2. The CDR3 is made up of 16 amino acids. V was clipped by 3 bases and J by 4 bases; unmatched bases: 5. CDR1 is SGDLS, CDR2 YYNGEE, per germline. The CDR3 here is CASSGTSGSGSDTQYF. The CDR3 DNA is TGTGCCAGCAGCGGGACTAGCGGGAGCGGGTCAGATACGCAGTATTTT.

V and J are TRBV27 and TRBJ2-1; tentatively, D is TRBD1 (5 bases). CDR1 and CDR2 from the germline V gene are MNHEY and SMNVEV (reference sequence). The V gene lost 4 bases and the J gene lost 1 base, with 8 bases spanning the gap. This CDR3 spans 14 amino acids. CDR3 sequence (DNA): TGTGCCAGCAGTTGGGGCAGGTCCTACAATGAGCAGTTCTTC. Protein: CASSWGRSYNEQFF.

This clone came up a few times. V is TRBV3-1 (or the pseudogene TRBV3-2) and J is TRBJ2-1; D is perhaps TRBD2 (5 bases). V lost 0 bases to trimming and J lost 2 bases, with 8 bases between them. Germline CDR1 LGHDT, CDR2 YNNKEL (reference sequence). CDR3 size: 15 residues. In DNA, the CDR3 is TGTGCCAGCAGCCAAGAGGTGGGAGCCTACAATGAGCAGTTCTTC. Protein sequence: CASSQEVGAYNEQFF.

The rearrangement links TRBV27 to TRBJ2-7; the match to TRBD2 covers 8 bases. With 8 bases clipped from V and 0 bases from J, the junction kept 6 bases outside the gene matches. Germline V gene lookup returns CDR1 MNHEY and CDR2 SMNVEV (reference sequence). CDR3 size: 14 residues. CDR3 DNA sequence: TGTGCCAGCCGAATAGCGGGGAGCTCCTACGAGCAGTACTTC. Encoded protein: CASRIAGSSYEQYF.

The chain recombines TRBV28 with TRBJ2-7; 8 nucleotides agree with TRBD2. The CDR3 spans 18 residues. Germline-derived CDR1 and CDR2 are MDHEN and SYDVKM. The junction had 20 bases not matched to a gene; V was cut back by 5 bases and J by 5 bases. The DNA for the CDR3 is TGTGCCAGCAGTCCCTCCTCCGGGGCTAGCGGGCGACCCAACGAGCAGTACTTC. Encoded protein: CASSPSSGASGRPNEQYF.

The chain carries TRBV3-1 (or the pseudogene TRBV3-2) and TRBJ1-1; 8 nucleotides align to TRBD1. CDR3 size: 16 residues. Germline assignment: CDR1 LGHDT and CDR2 YNNKEL (reference sequence). V gave up 0 bases and J gave up 2 bases; unmatched junction bases: 5. The CDR3: CASSQDPGTGNTEAFF. CDR3 coding DNA: TGTGCCAGCAGCCAAGACCCCGGGACAGGAAACACTGAAGCTTTCTTT.

The genes are TRBV4-3 and TRBJ1-6; D unresolved. The CDR3 is made up of 16 amino acids. The V and J ends lost 0 bases and 1 base respectively, with 7 bases between them. From germline, CDR1 is LGHNA and CDR2 YSLEER. CDR3 in DNA: TGCGCCAGCAGCCAAGAAAGTAGATCCTATAATTCACCCCTCCACTTT. Translated: CASSQESRSYNSPLHF.

V usage is TRBV2 and J usage is TRBJ2-1, with D possibly TRBD1 on 5 matching bases. Germline-derived CDR1 and CDR2 are SNHLY and FYNNEI. The CDR3 totals 13 residues. V was shortened by 2 bases and J by 5 bases, with 7 bases between the two germline ends. CDR3 nucleotides: TGTGCCAGCAGTGAAATGGACAACAATGAGCAGTTCTTC. Translation gives CASSEMDNNEQFF. Filled out from reference TRBV2 and TRBJ2-1, the complete variable domain reads EPEVTQTPSHQVTQMGQEVILRCVPISNHLYFYWYRQILGQKVEFLVSFYNNEISEKSEIFDDQFSVERPDGSNFTLKIRSTKLEDSAMYFCASSEMDNNEQFFGPGTRLTVL.

This chain joins TRBV29-1 and TRBJ2-1, with TRBD2 matching 10 bases. The germline gives CDR1 SQVTM, CDR2 ANQGSEA. V trimming: 3 bases; J trimming: 4 bases; junction bases outside the gene matches: 9. This CDR3 comprises 16 residues. The CDR3 loop is CSVDGMTSGPYNEQFF. The CDR3 DNA sequence: TGCAGCGTTGATGGGATGACTAGCGGGCCATACAATGAGCAGTTCTTC.

V is TRBV27 and J is TRBJ1-5; D is possibly TRBD1 (5 bases). There are 15 residues in the CDR3. Germline CDR1 and CDR2: MNHEY and SMNVEV (reference sequence). V dropped 2 bases and J dropped 7 bases, with 15 bases sitting between them. CDR3: CASSLRAGGKQPQHF. CDR3 nucleotides: TGTGCCAGCAGTTTAAGAGCCGGGGGAAAGCAGCCCCAGCATTTT.

V gene TRBV18 combines with J gene TRBJ2-7; D not certain. The CDR3 is 15 amino acids. The V end lost 3 bases, the J end lost 0 bases, and 12 bases lay between the germline ends. Germline-derived CDR1 and CDR2 are KGHSH and LQKENI. The CDR3 spells CASSPTGLGSYEQYF. The CDR3 DNA reads TGTGCCAGCTCACCGACTGGATTAGGCTCCTACGAGCAGTACTTC.

The V gene is TRBV19, the J gene TRBJ2-1; 15 bases line up with TRBD2. Losses at the gene ends were 2 bases for V and 1 base for J; bases not matched to a gene: 9. Germline-derived CDR1 and CDR2 are LNHDA and SQIVND (reference sequence). The CDR3 covers 20 residues. In nucleotides, the CDR3 is TGTGCCAGTAGTATATATAAAGGGACTAGCGGGAGGATTTCCTACAATGAGCAGTTCTTC. It is translated as CASSIYKGTSGRISYNEQFF.

V usage is TRBV4-1 and J usage is TRBJ2-5; 9 bases line up with TRBD2. CDR3 length: 15 amino acids. CDR1 is MGHRA, CDR2 YSYEKL, per germline. Unmatched junction bases numbered 4, after V lost 0 bases and J lost 5 bases. The CDR3 protein is CASSQEREGWETQYF. The CDR3 DNA follows: TGCGCCAGCAGCCAAGAGCGGGAGGGCTGGGAGACCCAGTACTTC.

This clone has just one count. The chain combines TRBV10-2 with TRBJ2-3; D remains unclear. V was trimmed by 6 bases and J by 2 bases, leaving 12 bases between them. Germline V gene data show CDR1 as WSHSY and CDR2 as SAAADI. The CDR3 is 14 amino acids. The CDR3 coding sequence is TGCGCCAGCAGACTCGATATCGCCACAGATACGCAGTATTTT. Translating it yields CASRLDIATDTQYF.

The CDR3 nucleotides are TGTGCCAGTAGTCCTCCGGGACACAGCTACGAGCAGTACTTC. Translation gives CASSPPGHSYEQYF. The V gene is TRBV19, the J gene TRBJ2-7, with D perhaps TRBD1 (6 bases). Germline CDR1 reads LNHDA; CDR2 reads SQIVND (reference sequence). Trimming took off 5 bases at V and 3 bases at J, with 14 bases between the two ends. This CDR3 is 14 amino acids long.

CDR3 sequence reads: CASSLVGDTYGYTF. The DNA for the CDR3 is TGTGCCAGCAGTCTAGTAGGGGATACCTATGGCTACACCTTC. The chain has TRBV5-4 and TRBJ1-2; D is possibly TRBD1 (5 bases). Germline lookup yields CDR1 SGHNT and CDR2 YYREEE (reference sequence). This CDR3 region has 14 residues. V lost 5 bases and J 4 bases, leaving 15 bases between the germline ends.

This chain joins TRBV5-8 and TRBJ1-5; D may be TRBD1 (5 bases). Deletions cut 6 bases from V and 7 bases from J, with 20 bases between. The CDR3 has 15 amino acids. Germline-derived CDR1 and CDR2 are SGHTS and YDEGEE. The CDR3 spells CASTLGGFSWQPQHF. The CDR3 DNA follows: TGTGCCAGCACCCTGGGGGGGTTCTCCTGGCAGCCCCAGCATTTT.